Each of the 11 T cell receptor beta chains below was sequenced from the same sample in a study of cytomegalovirus exposure and HLA in healthy donors. Clones were read by immunoSEQ multiplex PCR, and TCRdb kept only the in-frame ones, dropping some. The profile covers around 180,000 clones, with approximately 80% appearing a single time and more than 6.5% taken by the ten largest. Sample: PBMCs. These receptors all come from a man aged 18 to 30 in good health and CMV-seropositive.

In DNA, the CDR3 is TGTGCCAGCAGCTTATCATCGCGGGATGGCACAGATACGCAGTATTTT. Encoded protein: CASSLSSRDGTDTQYF. The chain couples TRBV11-3 to TRBJ2-3, with TRBD2 as a possible D gene (6 bases). With 2 bases removed from V and 1 base from J, the gap between germline ends came to 13 bases. The CDR3 spans 16 residues. Per the germline V gene, CDR1 is SGHNT and CDR2 is YENEEA. Full variable domain (remainder filled in from reference TRBV11-3 and TRBJ2-3): EAGVVQSPRYKIIEKKQPVAFWCNPISGHNTLYWYLQNLGQGPELLIRYENEEAVDDSQLPKDRFSAERLKGVDSTLKIQPAELGDSAVYLCASSLSSRDGTDTQYFGPGTRLTVL.

This clone was seen only a few times. The chain joins TRBV5-4 to TRBJ1-4, with D unclear. This CDR3 contains 15 residues. Germline V gene sequence: CDR1 SGHNT, CDR2 YYREEE (reference sequence). The V end was cut by 1 base, the J end by 5 bases, with 12 bases between. CDR3 coding DNA: TGTGCCAGCAGCTTGTCGGGTGAGAGAAATGAAAAACTGTTTTTT. Amino acids: CASSLSGERNEKLFF.

The chain has TRBV27 and TRBJ1-5; D ambiguous. Trimming left V 5 bases short and J 0 bases short, with 14 bases between. The CDR3 extends over 16 amino acids. Germline V gives CDR1 MNHEY, CDR2 SMNVEV (reference sequence). Here the CDR3 reads CASSATVSTSNQPQHF. CDR3 DNA: TGTGCCAGCAGTGCTACGGTTAGTACTAGCAATCAGCCCCAGCATTTT.

This clone was counted a single time. The rearrangement links TRBV7-3 to TRBJ2-3; 12 bases agree with TRBD2. CDR1 is SGHTA and CDR2 is FQGTGA in the germline V gene. This CDR3 comprises 16 residues. Trimming at V came to 2 bases and at J to 4 bases, leaving 4 bases not matched to a gene. This CDR3 reads CASSLGASGRADTQYF. CDR3 sequence (DNA): TGTGCCAGCAGCTTAGGCGCTAGCGGGAGGGCAGATACGCAGTATTTT. The full variable domain, its missing parts supplied by reference TRBV7-3 and TRBJ2-3, is GAGVSQTPSNKVTEKGKYVELRCDPISGHTALYWYRQSLGQGPEFLIYFQGTGAADDSGLPNDRFFAVRPEGSVSTLKIQRTERGDSAVYLCASSLGASGRADTQYFGPGTRLTVL.

The table lists this clone with a few counts. The chain carries TRBV30 and TRBJ1-2; tentatively, D is TRBD1 (5 bases). The length of the CDR3 is 13 residues. Trimming pared 4 bases from V and 9 bases from J, leaving 18 bases between. The germline gives CDR1 GTSNPN, CDR2 SVGIG (reference sequence). Written as DNA, the CDR3 is TGTGCCTGGACCAGGACCGGGGGGGAACGCTACACCTTC. Translating gives CAWTRTGGERYTF.

The chain links TRBV29-1 to TRBJ2-7, with 9 bases aligning to TRBD1. V lost 6 bases to trimming and J lost 6 bases; unmatched junction nucleotides: 9. The CDR3 loop spans 13 amino acids. CDR1 is SQVTM, CDR2 ANQGSEA, per germline. CDR3 protein: CSVTPGQGIEQYF. CDR3 sequence (DNA): TGCAGCGTCACTCCGGGACAGGGAATCGAGCAGTACTTC.

The chain recombines TRBV29-1 with TRBJ1-2; no clear D. Germline assignment: CDR1 SQVTM and CDR2 ANQGSEA. With 4 bases removed from V and 0 bases from J, the gap between germline ends came to 6 bases. CDR3 length equals 12 residues. CDR3 loop: CSVAMSNYGYTF. The CDR3 nucleotides read TGCAGCGTTGCTATGTCTAACTATGGCTACACCTTC.

V is TRBV11-2 and J is TRBJ2-1; tentative D call: TRBD2 (6 bases). The CDR3 sequence is 14 residues long. Between the trimmed V and J ends, which lost 6 bases and 2 bases, there was a span of 11 bases. In germline, CDR1 is SGHAT, CDR2 FQNNGV. The CDR3 DNA follows: TGTGCCAGCAGTTCGGGACTCACCTACAATGAGCAGTTCTTC. Translating it yields CASSSGLTYNEQFF.

V is TRBV7-9 and J is TRBJ2-5, with D possibly TRBD1 on 5 matching bases. V lost 2 bases to trimming and J lost 2 bases, with 6 bases between them. CDR1 is SEHNR, CDR2 FQNEAQ, per germline (reference sequence). CDR3 size: 13 residues. The CDR3 DNA follows: TGTGCCAGCAGCTTACGACAGCAAGAGACCCAGTACTTC. It specifies CASSLRQQETQYF. Full variable domain (outside the CDR3, taken from reference TRBV7-9 and TRBJ2-5): DTGVSQNPRHKITKRGQNVTFRCDPISEHNRLYWYRQTLGQGPEFLTYFQNEAQLEKSRLLSDRFSAERPKGSFSTLEIQRTEQGDSAMYLCASSLRQQETQYFGPGTRLLVL.

V usage is TRBV28 and J usage is TRBJ2-1; TRBD1 matches at 11 bases. The CDR3 contains 15 residues. V lost 4 bases to trimming and J lost 4 bases; unmatched junction nucleotides: 3. The V gene's germline CDR1 is MDHEN and CDR2 SYDVKM. The CDR3 protein is CASSWTGGYYNEQFF. Written as DNA, the CDR3 is TGTGCCAGCAGTTGGACAGGGGGCTATTACAATGAGCAGTTCTTC.

This sequence joins TRBV19 and TRBJ1-5; 9 bases are a match to TRBD1. CDR1 and CDR2 (germline): LNHDA, SQIVND (reference sequence). The CDR3 totals 16 residues. J was trimmed by 1 base and V by 5 bases; bases with no gene match: 6. CDR3 DNA sequence: TGTGCCAGTAGTCCCAGGACAGGGGCAAGCAATCAGCCCCAGCATTTT. Residues: CASSPRTGASNQPQHF.